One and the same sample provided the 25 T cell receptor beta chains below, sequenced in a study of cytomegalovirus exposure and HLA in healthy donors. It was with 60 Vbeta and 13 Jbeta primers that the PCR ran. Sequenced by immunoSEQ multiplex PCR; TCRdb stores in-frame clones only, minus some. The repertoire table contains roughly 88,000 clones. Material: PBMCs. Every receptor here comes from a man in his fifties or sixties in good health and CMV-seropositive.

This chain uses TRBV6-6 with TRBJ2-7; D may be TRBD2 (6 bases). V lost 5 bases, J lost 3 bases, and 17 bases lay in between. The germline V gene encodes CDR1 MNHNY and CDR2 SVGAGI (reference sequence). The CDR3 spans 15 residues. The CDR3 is CASSPSEGFFYEQYV. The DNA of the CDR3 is TGTGCCAGCAGTCCCTCGGAGGGGTTTTTCTACGAGCAGTACGTC.

CDR3 amino acids: CAWTYRNTIYF. For the CDR3, the DNA is TGTGCCTGGACCTACCGAAACACCATATATTTT. J is TRBJ1-3 and V is TRBV30; D remains ambiguous. Germline lookup yields CDR1 GTSNPN and CDR2 SVGIG (reference sequence). The CDR3 has 11 amino acids. V lost 4 bases and J lost 5, with 6 bases in between.

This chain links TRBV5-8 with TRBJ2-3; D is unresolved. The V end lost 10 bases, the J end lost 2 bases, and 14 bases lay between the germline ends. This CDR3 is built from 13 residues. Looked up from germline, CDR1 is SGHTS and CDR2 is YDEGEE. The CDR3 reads CAGYARPTDTQYF. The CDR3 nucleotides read TGTGCCGGATATGCGAGGCCCACAGATACGCAGTATTTT.

CDR3 DNA: TGCGCCAGCAGCCAAGATCAGTATAGCAATCAGCCCCAGCATTTT. This sequence encodes CASSQDQYSNQPQHF. The chain has TRBV4-1 and TRBJ1-5; D is uncertain. Per the germline V gene, CDR1 is MGHRA and CDR2 is YSYEKL. The CDR3 consists of 15 residues. Trimming cost V 0 bases and J 0 bases, with 6 bases left between them.

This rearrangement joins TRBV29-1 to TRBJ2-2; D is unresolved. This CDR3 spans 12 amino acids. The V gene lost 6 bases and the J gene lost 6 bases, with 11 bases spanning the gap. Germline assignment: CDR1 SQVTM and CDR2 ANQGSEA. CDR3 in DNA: TGCAGCGTCTCCGAGGTGGCCGGGGAGCTGTTTTTT. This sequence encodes CSVSEVAGELFF.

The CDR3 loop reads CATSARDRASTDTQYF. CDR3 nucleotide sequence: TGTGCCACCAGCGCCCGGGACAGAGCTAGCACAGATACGCAGTATTTT. The V and J genes are TRBV15 and TRBJ2-3, with TRBD1 matching over 7 bases. With V trimmed by 5 bases and J by 0 bases, 8 bases remained unmatched. The germline CDR1 and CDR2 sequences are LNHNV and YYDKDF (reference sequence). The CDR3 is 16 residues long.

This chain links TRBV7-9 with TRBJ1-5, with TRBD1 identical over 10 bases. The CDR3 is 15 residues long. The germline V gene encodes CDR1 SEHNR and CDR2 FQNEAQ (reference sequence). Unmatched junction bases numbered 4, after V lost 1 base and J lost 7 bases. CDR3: CASSLDGTGAQPQHF. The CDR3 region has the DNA TGTGCCAGCAGCTTAGACGGGACAGGGGCGCAGCCCCAGCATTTT. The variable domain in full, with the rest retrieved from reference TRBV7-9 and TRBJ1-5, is DTGVSQNPRHKITKRGQNVTFRCDPISEHNRLYWYRQTLGQGPEFLTYFQNEAQLEKSRLLSDRFSAERPKGSFSTLEIQRTEQGDSAMYLCASSLDGTGAQPQHFGDGTRLSIL.

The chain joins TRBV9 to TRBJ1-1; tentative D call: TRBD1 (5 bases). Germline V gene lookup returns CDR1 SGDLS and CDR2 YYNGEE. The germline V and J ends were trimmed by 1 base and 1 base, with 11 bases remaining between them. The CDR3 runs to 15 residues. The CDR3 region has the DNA TGTGCCAGCAGCGTACTCCCCCAGGGGAACACTGAAGCTTTCTTT. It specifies CASSVLPQGNTEAFF.

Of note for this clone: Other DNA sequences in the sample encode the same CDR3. As DNA, the CDR3 is TGTGCCAGCAGCGTAGGGTCGGGGAGCGGAGAGACCCAGTACTTC. This encodes CASSVGSGSGETQYF. J is TRBJ2-5 and V is TRBV9; the D gene is possibly TRBD2 (5 bases). This CDR3 is built from 15 residues. CDR1 and CDR2 (germline): SGDLS, YYNGEE. Trimming cost V 0 bases and J 4 bases, with 13 bases left between them.

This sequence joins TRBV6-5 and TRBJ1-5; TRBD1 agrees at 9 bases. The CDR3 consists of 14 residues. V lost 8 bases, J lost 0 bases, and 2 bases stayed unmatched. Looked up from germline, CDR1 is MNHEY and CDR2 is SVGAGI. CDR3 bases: TGTGCCAGCCGACAGGGGGGTAGCAATCAGCCCCAGCATTTT. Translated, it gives CASRQGGSNQPQHF.

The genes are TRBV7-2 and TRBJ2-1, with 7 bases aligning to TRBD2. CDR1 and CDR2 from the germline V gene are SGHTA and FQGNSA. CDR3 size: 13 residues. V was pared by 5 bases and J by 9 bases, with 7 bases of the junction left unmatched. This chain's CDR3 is CASSPSGMGEQFF. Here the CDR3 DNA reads TGTGCCAGCAGCCCGAGCGGGATGGGTGAGCAGTTCTTC.

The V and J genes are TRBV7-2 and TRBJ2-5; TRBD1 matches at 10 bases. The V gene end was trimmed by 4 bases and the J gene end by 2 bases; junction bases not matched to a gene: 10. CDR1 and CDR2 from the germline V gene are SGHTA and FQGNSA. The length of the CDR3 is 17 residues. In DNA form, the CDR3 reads TGTGCCAGCAGCTGGCAGAGGGGGACAGGGGTTCAAGAGACCCAGTACTTC. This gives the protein CASSWQRGTGVQETQYF.

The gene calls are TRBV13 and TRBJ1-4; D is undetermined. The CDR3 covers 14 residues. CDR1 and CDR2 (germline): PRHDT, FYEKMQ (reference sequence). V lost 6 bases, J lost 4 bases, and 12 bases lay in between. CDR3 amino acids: CASSLQINNEKLFF. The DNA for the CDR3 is TGTGCCAGCAGTTTACAGATAAATAATGAAAAACTGTTTTTT.

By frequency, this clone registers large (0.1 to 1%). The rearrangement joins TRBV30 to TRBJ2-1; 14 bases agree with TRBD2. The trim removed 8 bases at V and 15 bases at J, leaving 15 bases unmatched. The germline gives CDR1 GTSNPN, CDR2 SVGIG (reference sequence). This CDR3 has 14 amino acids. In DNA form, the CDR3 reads TGTGCCCATCTAGATGGGACTAGCGGGAGTCTTTGGTTCTTC. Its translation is CAHLDGTSGSLWFF. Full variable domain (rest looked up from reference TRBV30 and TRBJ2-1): SQTIHQWPATLVQPVGSPLSLECTVEGTSNPNLYWYRQAAGRGLQLLFYSVGIGQISSEVPQNLSASRPQDRQFILSSKKLLLSDSGFYLCAHLDGTSGSLWFFGPGTRLTVL.

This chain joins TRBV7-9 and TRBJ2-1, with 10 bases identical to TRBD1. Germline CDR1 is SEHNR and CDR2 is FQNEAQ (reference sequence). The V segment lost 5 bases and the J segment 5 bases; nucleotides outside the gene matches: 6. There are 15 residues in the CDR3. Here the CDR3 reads CASSGRDRGNNEQFF. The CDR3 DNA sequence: TGTGCCAGCAGCGGCCGGGACAGGGGAAACAATGAGCAGTTCTTC. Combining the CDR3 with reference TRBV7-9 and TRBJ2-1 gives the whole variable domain DTGVSQNPRHKITKRGQNVTFRCDPISEHNRLYWYRQTLGQGPEFLTYFQNEAQLEKSRLLSDRFSAERPKGSFSTLEIQRTEQGDSAMYLCASSGRDRGNNEQFFGPGTRLTVL.

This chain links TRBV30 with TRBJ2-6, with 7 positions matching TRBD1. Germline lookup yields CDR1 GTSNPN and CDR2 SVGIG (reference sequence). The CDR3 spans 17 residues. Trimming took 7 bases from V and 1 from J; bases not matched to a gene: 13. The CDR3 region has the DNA TGTGCCTCCAGGGGCGACAGGGTACCATCTGGGGCCAACGTCCTGACTTTC. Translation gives CASRGDRVPSGANVLTF. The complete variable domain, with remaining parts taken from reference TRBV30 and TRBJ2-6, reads SQTIHQWPATLVQPVGSPLSLECTVEGTSNPNLYWYRQAAGRGLQLLFYSVGIGQISSEVPQNLSASRPQDRQFILSSKKLLLSDSGFYLCASRGDRVPSGANVLTFGAGSRLTVL.

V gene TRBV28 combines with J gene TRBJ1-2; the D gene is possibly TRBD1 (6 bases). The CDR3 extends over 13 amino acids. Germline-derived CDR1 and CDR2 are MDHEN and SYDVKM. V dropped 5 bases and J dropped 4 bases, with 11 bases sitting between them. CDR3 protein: CASSNRDLYGYTF. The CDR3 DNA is TGTGCCAGCAGTAACAGGGATCTCTATGGCTACACCTTC.

As DNA, the CDR3 is TGTGCCAGCAGCTTTCCGGGGACAACATCCGAGCAGTACTTC. It encodes CASSFPGTTSEQYF. J is TRBJ2-7 and V is TRBV7-2, with a tentative D call TRBD1 (6 bases). V lost 3 bases and J lost 6, with 15 bases in between. In germline, CDR1 is SGHTA, CDR2 FQGNSA. The CDR3 spans 14 residues.

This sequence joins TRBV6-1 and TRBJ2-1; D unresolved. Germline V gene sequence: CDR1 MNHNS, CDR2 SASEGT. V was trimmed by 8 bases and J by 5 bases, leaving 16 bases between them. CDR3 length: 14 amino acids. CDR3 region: CASPAPGTDNEQFF. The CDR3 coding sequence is TGTGCCAGCCCGGCTCCTGGAACAGACAATGAGCAGTTCTTC.

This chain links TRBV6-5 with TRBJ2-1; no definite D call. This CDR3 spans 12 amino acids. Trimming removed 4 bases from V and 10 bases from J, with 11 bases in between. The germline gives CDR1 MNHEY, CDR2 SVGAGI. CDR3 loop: CASSSGPQEQFF. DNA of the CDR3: TGTGCCAGCAGTTCTGGGCCCCAAGAGCAGTTCTTC.

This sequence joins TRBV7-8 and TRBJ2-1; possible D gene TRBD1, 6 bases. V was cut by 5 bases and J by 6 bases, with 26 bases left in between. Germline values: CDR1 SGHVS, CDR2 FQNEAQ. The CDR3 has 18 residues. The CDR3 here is CASSPTRQTGMGLNEQFF. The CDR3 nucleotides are TGTGCCAGCAGCCCCACTCGACAAACAGGGATGGGCCTCAATGAGCAGTTCTTC.

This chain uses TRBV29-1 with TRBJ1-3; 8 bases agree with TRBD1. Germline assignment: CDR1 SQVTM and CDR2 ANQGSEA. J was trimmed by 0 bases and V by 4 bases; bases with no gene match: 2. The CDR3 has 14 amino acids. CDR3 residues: CSVGQGLSGNTIYF. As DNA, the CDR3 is TGCAGCGTTGGACAGGGGCTCTCTGGAAACACCATATATTTT. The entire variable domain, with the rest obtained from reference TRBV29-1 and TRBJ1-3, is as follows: SAVISQKPSRDICQRGTSLTIQCQVDSQVTMMFWYRQQPGQSLTLIATANQGSEATYESGFVIDKFPISRPNLTFSTLTVSNMSPEDSSIYLCSVGQGLSGNTIYFGEGSWLTVV.

The CDR3 loop reads CASSGEPLGGYTF. For the CDR3, the DNA is TGTGCCAGCTCCGGGGAGCCCCTTGGTGGCTACACCTTC. This chain joins TRBV18 and TRBJ1-2, with unresolved D. The CDR3 sequence is 13 residues long. Germline V gene data show CDR1 as KGHSH and CDR2 as LQKENI. With 6 bases removed from V and 7 bases from J, the gap between germline ends came to 15 bases.

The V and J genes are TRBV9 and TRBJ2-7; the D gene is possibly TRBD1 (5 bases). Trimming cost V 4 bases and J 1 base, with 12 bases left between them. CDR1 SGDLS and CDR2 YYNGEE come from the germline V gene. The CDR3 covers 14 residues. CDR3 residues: CASSQTDSSYEQYV. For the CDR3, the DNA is TGTGCCAGCAGCCAAACCGACAGTTCCTACGAGCAGTACGTC.

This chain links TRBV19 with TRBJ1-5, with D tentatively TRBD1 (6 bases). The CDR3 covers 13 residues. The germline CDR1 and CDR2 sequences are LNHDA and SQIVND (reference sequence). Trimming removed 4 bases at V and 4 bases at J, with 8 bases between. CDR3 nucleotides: TGTGCCAGTAGTAGACAGGAGAATCAGCCCCAGCATTTT. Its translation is CASSRQENQPQHF.